The next 26 T cell receptor beta chains were all read from a single sample in a study of shared clonotypes between healthy human individuals. Assay: immunoSEQ multiplex PCR; the TCRdb copy retains only in-frame clones and omits some. The sample shows more than 2,000,000 clones, more than 90% of them seen only once. What was sequenced was naive CD4+ T cells sorted from blood. As to subset: CD45RA+ positively selected. These receptors were obtained from a man younger than 35 in good health.

V is TRBV5-1 and J is TRBJ1-4; D uncertain. The CDR3 loop spans 13 amino acids. V was trimmed by 7 bases and J by 0 bases, leaving 7 bases between them. Germline lookup yields CDR1 SGHRS and CDR2 YFSETQ. This CDR3 reads CASARATNEKLFF. Here the CDR3 DNA reads TGCGCCAGCGCGCGTGCAACTAATGAAAAACTGTTTTTT.

The chain couples TRBV18 to TRBJ2-1, with D unclear. The CDR3 contains 14 residues. From germline, CDR1 is KGHSH and CDR2 LQKENI. Between the trimmed V and J ends, which lost 2 bases and 2 bases, there was a span of 7 bases. The CDR3 nucleotides read TGTGCCAGCTCACCAGAGTGGACCTACAATGAGCAGTTCTTC. This sequence encodes CASSPEWTYNEQFF.

This clone appeared once. The rearrangement links TRBV2 to TRBJ1-5; 8 positions agree with TRBD1. With V trimmed by 7 bases and J by 5 bases, 13 bases remained unmatched. The CDR3 runs 16 residues. Germline values: CDR1 SNHLY, CDR2 FYNNEI. CDR3 region: CASTEDRVRRDQPQHF. As DNA, the CDR3 is TGTGCCAGCACCGAGGACAGGGTACGAAGGGATCAGCCCCAGCATTTT.

The J gene is TRBJ2-5, the V gene TRBV5-1; D gene ambiguous. Trimming stripped 4 bases from V and 1 base from J, with 5 bases between. The V gene's germline CDR1 is SGHRS and CDR2 YFSETQ. The CDR3 has 12 amino acids. CDR3 in amino acids: CASSDTQETQYF. Written as DNA, the CDR3 is TGCGCCAGCAGCGACACCCAAGAGACCCAGTACTTC. Together with reference TRBV5-1 and TRBJ2-5, the CDR3 gives the full variable domain: KAGVTQTPRYLIKTRGQQVTLSCSPISGHRSVSWYQQTPGQGLQFLFEYFSETQRNKGNFPGRFSGRQFSNSRSEMNVSTLELGDSALYLCASSDTQETQYFGPGTRLLVL.

Turning to this clone: The sample carries other DNA sequences with the same CDR3. The gene calls are TRBV18 and TRBJ2-5; D is perhaps TRBD1 (5 bases). Per the germline V gene, CDR1 is KGHSH and CDR2 is LQKENI. This CDR3 has 13 residues. V shed 3 bases and J shed 2 bases, with 7 bases lying between them. CDR3 residues: CASSPGPQETQYF. CDR3 coding DNA: TGTGCCAGCTCACCGGGGCCGCAAGAGACCCAGTACTTC.

Details on this clone: The sample holds other DNA sequences that translate to the same CDR3. V gene TRBV28 combines with J gene TRBJ1-1; D gene uncertain. Germline V gene data show CDR1 as MDHEN and CDR2 as SYDVKM. The length of the CDR3 is 13 residues. Trimming took off 2 bases at V and 5 bases at J, with 9 bases between the two ends. The CDR3 is CASSLQGRTEAFF. The DNA of the CDR3 is TGTGCCAGCAGTTTACAAGGTCGGACTGAAGCTTTCTTT.

A note on this clone: At the DNA level, this CDR3 is encoded by other sequences in the same sample as well. In nucleotides, the CDR3 is TGTGCCAGCAGTTACTCAGGACGAGTGAACACTGAAGCTTTCTTT. It yields the protein CASSYSGRVNTEAFF. The V call is TRBV6-6, the J call TRBJ1-1; no definite D call. There are 15 residues in the CDR3. Germline assignment: CDR1 MNHNY and CDR2 SVGAGI (reference sequence). V shed 0 bases and J shed 0 bases, with 8 bases lying between them.

The rearrangement links TRBV9 to TRBJ2-2; TRBD2 aligns across 16 bases. Germline-derived CDR1 and CDR2 are SGDLS and YYNGEE. Trimming removed 0 bases from V and 2 bases from J; junction bases left unmatched: 4. The CDR3 extends over 19 amino acids. In DNA form, the CDR3 reads TGTGCCAGCAGCGTAGGGGGACTAGCGGGAGGGCCTAACACCGGGGAGCTGTTTTTT. This translates into CASSVGGLAGGPNTGELFF. Supplemented by reference TRBV9 and TRBJ2-2, the full variable domain reads DSGVTQTPKHLITATGQRVTLRCSPRSGDLSVYWYQQSLDQGLQFLIQYYNGEERAKGNILERFSAQQFPDLHSELNLSSLELGDSALYFCASSVGGLAGGPNTGELFFGEGSRLTVL.

The chain is built from TRBV19 and TRBJ2-7; D may be TRBD1 (6 bases). V was shortened by 9 bases and J by 3 bases, with 9 bases between the two germline ends. This CDR3 comprises 11 residues. In germline, CDR1 is LNHDA, CDR2 SQIVND (reference sequence). CDR3 region: CASARGYEQYF. In nucleotides, the CDR3 is TGTGCCAGCGCCAGGGGCTACGAGCAGTACTTC.

The CDR3 DNA is TGTGCCAGCTCTCTACAGGGCCCCCCAAACAATGAGCAGTTCTTC. Amino acids: CASSLQGPPNNEQFF. The chain has TRBV18 and TRBJ2-1, with D possibly matching TRBD1 (6 bases). The germline gives CDR1 KGHSH, CDR2 LQKENI. The CDR3 extends over 15 amino acids. Trimming shortened V by 6 bases and J by 5 bases, and 17 bases separated the two germline ends. Full variable domain (outside the CDR3, taken from reference TRBV18 and TRBJ2-1): NAGVMQNPRHLVRRRGQEARLRCSPMKGHSHVYWYRQLPEEGLKFMVYLQKENIIDESGMPKERFSAEFPKEGPSILRIQQVVRGDSAAYFCASSLQGPPNNEQFFGPGTRLTVL.

As for this clone: This sample also contains other DNA sequences that code for the same CDR3. The chain employs TRBV7-9 and TRBJ2-7, with D maybe TRBD2 (5 bases). Germline V gives CDR1 SEHNR, CDR2 FQNEAQ (reference sequence). V shed 0 bases and J shed 7 bases, with 10 bases lying between them. The CDR3 extends over 13 amino acids. CDR3 coding DNA: TGTGCCAGCAGCTTAGCACGGGGATTGGAGCAGTACTTC. This translates into CASSLARGLEQYF.

The rearrangement joins TRBV5-4 to TRBJ2-3; 7 bases match TRBD1. The germline CDR1 and CDR2 sequences are SGHNT and YYREEE (reference sequence). V trimming: 6 bases; J trimming: 0 bases; junction bases outside the gene matches: 10. The CDR3 spans 16 residues. This chain's CDR3 is CASTSQVTGSTDTQYF. The CDR3 DNA follows: TGTGCCAGCACCTCCCAGGTGACAGGGAGCACAGATACGCAGTATTTT.

The rearrangement uses TRBV29-1 and TRBJ1-1, with unresolved D. From germline, CDR1 is SQVTM and CDR2 ANQGSEA. Trimming left V 3 bases short and J 5 bases short, with 13 bases between. The CDR3 is 13 residues long. DNA for the CDR3: TGCAGCGTTGACGGCGAAATCGGTACTGAAGCTTTCTTT. Translated, it gives CSVDGEIGTEAFF.

This chain joins TRBV10-3 and TRBJ1-5; perhaps TRBD1 as D (5 bases). CDR1 and CDR2 from the germline V gene are ENHRY and SYGVKD. CDR3 length: 13 amino acids. The V gene lost 10 bases and the J gene lost 2 bases, with 12 bases spanning the gap. In DNA, the CDR3 is TGTGCCACCTCCGGGACTGGCAATCAGCCCCAGCATTTT. Amino acids: CATSGTGNQPQHF.

This chain joins TRBV28 and TRBJ2-6; D gene uncertain. Looked up from germline, CDR1 is MDHEN and CDR2 is SYDVKM. The CDR3 has 12 residues. V lost 7 bases and J 2 bases, leaving 3 bases between the germline ends. The CDR3 reads CASNAGANVLTF. CDR3 nucleotide sequence: TGTGCCAGCAACGCTGGGGCCAACGTCCTGACTTTC. Full variable domain (outside the CDR3, taken from reference TRBV28 and TRBJ2-6): DVKVTQSSRYLVKRTGEKVFLECVQDMDHENMFWYRQDPGLGLRLIYFSYDVKMKEKGDIPEGYSVSREKKERFSLILESASTNQTSMYLCASNAGANVLTFGAGSRLTVL.

The chain employs TRBV19 and TRBJ1-3; D remains ambiguous. This CDR3 spans 16 amino acids. Trimming cost V 7 bases and J 2 bases, with 18 bases left between them. Germline V gene sequence: CDR1 LNHDA, CDR2 SQIVND (reference sequence). The DNA for the CDR3 is TGTGCCAGTACAACGGGAAGCACGGCGGCTGGAAACACCATATATTTT. Its translation is CASTTGSTAAGNTIYF.

V usage is TRBV7-2 and J usage is TRBJ2-3; D remains ambiguous. V shed 3 bases and J shed 4 bases, with 11 bases lying between them. Germline loops: CDR1 SGHTA, CDR2 FQGNSA. The CDR3 has 14 residues. The CDR3 coding sequence is TGTGCCAGCAGCTTGGTGATAAGGGCAGATACGCAGTATTTT. As protein: CASSLVIRADTQYF.

J is TRBJ2-1 and V is TRBV18; 7 bases match TRBD2. The V gene's germline CDR1 is KGHSH and CDR2 LQKENI. The CDR3 covers 13 residues. The ends lost 2 bases at V and 12 bases at J; junction bases unmatched: 7. CDR3 in DNA: TGTGCCAGCTCACCATTGGGGGGGTACGGGCAGTTCTTC. This codes for CASSPLGGYGQFF.

The rearrangement links TRBV2 to TRBJ2-5, with D possibly TRBD2 on 5 matching bases. Per the germline V gene, CDR1 is SNHLY and CDR2 is FYNNEI. The CDR3 consists of 15 residues. Deletions cut 3 bases from V and 3 bases from J, with 14 bases between. The CDR3 sequence is CASSDSRVIEETQYF. The CDR3 nucleotides are TGTGCCAGCAGTGACTCGCGGGTCATAGAAGAGACCCAGTACTTC. Supplemented by reference TRBV2 and TRBJ2-5, the full variable domain reads EPEVTQTPSHQVTQMGQEVILRCVPISNHLYFYWYRQILGQKVEFLVSFYNNEISEKSEIFDDQFSVERPDGSNFTLKIRSTKLEDSAMYFCASSDSRVIEETQYFGPGTRLLVL.

The chain links TRBV5-8 to TRBJ2-2, with TRBD1 matching over 9 bases. Germline CDR1 reads SGHTS; CDR2 reads YDEGEE. V lost 4 bases to trimming and J lost 6 bases; unmatched junction nucleotides: 7. The CDR3 is made up of 15 amino acids. The CDR3: CASSRRTGVPGELFF. The CDR3 coding sequence is TGTGCCAGCAGCCGAAGGACAGGGGTTCCCGGGGAGCTGTTTTTT. Complete variable domain (other parts from reference TRBV5-8 and TRBJ2-2): EAGVTQSPTHLIKTRGQQATLRCSPISGHTSVYWYQQALGLGLQFLLWYDEGEERNRGNFPPRFSGRQFPNYSSELNVNALELEDSALYLCASSRRTGVPGELFFGEGSRLTVL.

The J gene is TRBJ2-3, the V gene TRBV7-9, with 7 nucleotides matching TRBD2. Per germline, CDR1 SEHNR and CDR2 FQNEAQ (reference sequence). The CDR3 loop spans 14 amino acids. The junction had 6 bases not matched to a gene; V was cut back by 4 bases and J by 5 bases. DNA of the CDR3: TGTGCCAGCAGCTGGACTAGAGCCCAAGATACGCAGTATTTT. Translated, it gives CASSWTRAQDTQYF.

Points on this clone: This specimen includes other DNA sequences encoding the same CDR3. The CDR3 loop is CASSLDRGYGYTF. CDR3 DNA sequence: TGTGCCAGCAGCTTAGATCGGGGCTATGGCTACACCTTC. This rearrangement joins TRBV11-2 to TRBJ1-2; D is unresolved. CDR3 length: 13 amino acids. Per the germline V gene, CDR1 is SGHAT and CDR2 is FQNNGV. V shed 0 bases and J shed 4 bases, with 6 bases lying between them. Full variable domain (missing parts from reference TRBV11-2 and TRBJ1-2): EAGVAQSPRYKIIEKRQSVAFWCNPISGHATLYWYQQILGQGPKLLIQFQNNGVVDDSQLPKDRFSAERLKGVDSTLKIQPAKLEDSAVYLCASSLDRGYGYTFGSGTRLTVV.

CDR3 sequence: CAWRDSRGYTF. The CDR3 DNA reads TGTGCCTGGAGGGACAGTAGAGGCTACACCTTC. The gene calls are TRBV30 and TRBJ1-2; D may be TRBD1 (6 bases). The germline V gene has CDR1 GTSNPN and CDR2 SVGIG (reference sequence). The CDR3 runs to 11 residues. Trimming left V 3 bases short and J 8 bases short, with 10 bases between.

This chain uses TRBV5-1 with TRBJ2-5; D remains unclear. The germline CDR1 and CDR2 sequences are SGHRS and YFSETQ. V was cut by 2 bases and J by 3 bases, with 11 bases left in between. This CDR3 region has 14 residues. The CDR3 region is CASSLGLSKETQYF. The CDR3 coding sequence is TGCGCCAGCAGCTTAGGTCTTTCGAAAGAGACCCAGTACTTC.

The genes are TRBV1 and TRBJ2-7; the tabulated D call, TRBD1, remains unverified against the DNA. TRBV1 is listed as a pseudogene. The CDR3 consists of 16 residues. CDR3 in amino acids: CTSSQDGQQGIYEQYF. DNA for the CDR3: TGCACCAGCAGCCAAGATGGCCAGCAGGGGATCTACGAGCAGTACTTC.

With regard to this clone: This same CDR3 is encoded by further DNA sequences in the sample. This chain uses TRBV28 with TRBJ2-2; D remains unclear. The ends were cut back, 4 bases at V and 0 bases at J, with 3 bases in the middle. The CDR3 has 13 amino acids. Germline V gene sequence: CDR1 MDHEN, CDR2 SYDVKM. The CDR3 DNA reads TGTGCCAGCAGTTCCGCGAACACCGGGGAGCTGTTTTTT. Translated: CASSSANTGELFF.